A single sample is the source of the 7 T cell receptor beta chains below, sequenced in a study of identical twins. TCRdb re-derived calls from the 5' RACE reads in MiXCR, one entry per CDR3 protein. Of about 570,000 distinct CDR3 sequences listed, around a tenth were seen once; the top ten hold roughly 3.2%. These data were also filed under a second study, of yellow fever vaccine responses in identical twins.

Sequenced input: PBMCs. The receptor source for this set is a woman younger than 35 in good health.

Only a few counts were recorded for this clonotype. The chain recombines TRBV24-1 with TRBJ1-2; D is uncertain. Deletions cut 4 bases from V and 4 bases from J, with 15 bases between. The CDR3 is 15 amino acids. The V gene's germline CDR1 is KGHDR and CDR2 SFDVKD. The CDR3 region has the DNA TGTGCCACCAGTGACGGCGGGGTCCCAACCTATGGCTACACCTTC. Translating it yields CATSDGGVPTYGYTF.

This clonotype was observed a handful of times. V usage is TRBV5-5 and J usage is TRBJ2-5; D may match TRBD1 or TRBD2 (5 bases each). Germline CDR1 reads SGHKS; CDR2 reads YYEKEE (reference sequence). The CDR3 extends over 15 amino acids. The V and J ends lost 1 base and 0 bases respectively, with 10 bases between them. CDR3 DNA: TGTGCCAGCAGCTTGTATGGGACGGACCAAGAGACCCAGTACTTC. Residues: CASSLYGTDQETQYF.

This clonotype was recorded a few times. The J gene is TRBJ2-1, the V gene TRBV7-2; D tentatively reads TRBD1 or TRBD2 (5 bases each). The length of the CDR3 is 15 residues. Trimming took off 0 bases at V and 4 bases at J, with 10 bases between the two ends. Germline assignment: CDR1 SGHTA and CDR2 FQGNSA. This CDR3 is CASSLAGVAYNEQFF. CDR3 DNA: TGTGCCAGCAGCTTAGCAGGGGTAGCGTACAATGAGCAGTTCTTC.

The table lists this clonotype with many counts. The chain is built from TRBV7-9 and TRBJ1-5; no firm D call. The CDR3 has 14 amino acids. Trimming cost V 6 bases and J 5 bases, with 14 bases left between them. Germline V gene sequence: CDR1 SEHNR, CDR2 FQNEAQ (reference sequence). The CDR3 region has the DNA TGTGCCAGCAGTAACTCGCTTTCGGATCAGCCCCAGCATTTT. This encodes CASSNSLSDQPQHF.

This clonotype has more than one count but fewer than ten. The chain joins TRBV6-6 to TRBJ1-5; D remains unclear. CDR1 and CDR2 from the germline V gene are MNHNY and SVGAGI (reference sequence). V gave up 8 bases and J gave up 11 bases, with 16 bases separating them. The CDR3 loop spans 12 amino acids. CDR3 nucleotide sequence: TGTGCCAGCTCTTCCTCCAACAGTGCCCAGCATTTT. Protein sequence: CASSSSNSAQHF.

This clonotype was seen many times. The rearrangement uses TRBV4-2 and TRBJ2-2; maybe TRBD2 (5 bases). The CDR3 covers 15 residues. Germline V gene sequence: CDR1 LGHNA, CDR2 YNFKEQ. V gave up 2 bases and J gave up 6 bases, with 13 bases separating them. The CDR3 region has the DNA TGTGCCAGCAGCCAAAAGGCGGGTAGCCCCGGGGAGCTGTTTTTT. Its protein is CASSQKAGSPGELFF.

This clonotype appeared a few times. CDR3 nucleotides: TGTGCCAGCAGCTCCCCTGTCCGCGATGAGCAGTTCTTC. It specifies CASSSPVRDEQFF. V gene TRBV7-9 combines with J gene TRBJ2-1; D unresolved. V dropped 4 bases and J dropped 8 bases, with 12 bases sitting between them. CDR1 and CDR2 (germline): SEHNR, FQNEAQ (reference sequence). The CDR3 loop spans 13 amino acids.